Included here is one T cell receptor beta chain sequence, with context. Its antigen remains unknown. A multiplex PCR was run with 60 Vbeta primers and 13 Jbeta primers. Method: immunoSEQ multiplex PCR; TCRdb's copy keeps in-frame clones and lacks some. This repertoire shows about 130,000 clones, approximately 74% found once; its top ten account for roughly 4.5%. These data belong to a study of cytomegalovirus exposure and HLA in healthy donors. Study-wide findings and caveats: Prior analysis indicated that the majority of TCR beta V segments exhibited productivity approximately 87% or approximately 30% of the time.

The V and J ends lost 4 bases and 2 bases respectively, with 12 bases between them. The CDR3 runs to 14 residues. Per germline, CDR1 SGHTA and CDR2 FQGNSA. This TCR derives from a man between 18 and 35 years old in good health and CMV-seropositive. The sequenced sample was PBMCs. J is TRBJ2-7 and V is TRBV7-2; D may be TRBD2 (5 bases). DNA for the CDR3: TGTGCCAGCAGCTCAGGAGGCGGCACCTACGAGCAGTACTTC. Protein sequence: CASSSGGGTYEQYF.